This T cell receptor beta chain was sequenced in a study of CD8 T cells in Susac syndrome (dated by TCRdb to the late 2010s). Study-wide context: Among the Susac syndrome patients who were sequenced, clinically active disease was present in six and clinical remission was observed in about eight. The study used repertoire sequencing to test whether antigen drove CD8+ T cell activation and differentiation in Susac syndrome. Susac syndrome patients were therapy-naive, on corticosteroids (some also receiving IVIg), or on IVIg alone at blood withdrawal.

Remarks on this clonotype: This receptor's antigen is unknown. No much larger clone is present one base from it, and per-base qualities are unavailable.

RNA was extracted using the RNeasy kit, and about 0.45 to 1 ug of the RNA was reverse transcribed with random hexamers. TCR beta CDR3 regions were amplified with the immunoSEQ multiplex PCR assay covering 54 Vbeta and 13 Jbeta segments. Bias from PCR amplification was corrected by using a synthetic template baseline for primer optimization and for computational correction. On the study's bioinformatics: Reads were assigned to V, D and J genes according to IMGT and analyzed in immunoSEQ Analyzer, with only productive sequences retained. To calculate clonality, Shannon entropy was normalized by log2 of the number of productive unique sequences and then subtracted from one. For each patient and control, public and private clones were evaluated within the 100 most prevalent clones. Clones were defined as Susac-specific when absent from the healthy and MS cohorts, from about 1,100 published viral clones and from other ImmuneACCESS disease sequences. TCRdb itself trimmed the public reads at Q25 with fastp, ran MiXCR and retained productive beta chains. Entries that share a CDR3 protein sequence are merged under the most common genes and DNA. The V and J calls, along with clone size, are taken from TCRdb and not from the paper's own processing. The sample yields 95,000 to 150,000 distinct CDR3 sequences; roughly 95% were counted once. The ten largest account for roughly 0.13% of the sample.

The investigation overall reported the following: The TCR sequencing and HLA analysis was acknowledged to have included a relatively small number of individuals. No clonal expansion was detected in the CD4+ T cell repertoire of Susac syndrome patients.

Peripheral blood CD8+ and CD4+ T cells from healthy donors, Susac syndrome patients and multiple sclerosis patients were profiled by high-throughput TCR beta sequencing. Susac syndrome patients met recently defined diagnostic criteria for definite or probable disease. CD8+ TEMRA cells were enriched by FACS, while bulk CD8+ and CD4+ T cells were purified by magnetic negative isolation. Blood was drawn into EDTA tubes, processed within 24 hours, and PBMCs were isolated by density gradient centrifugation. PBMCs intended for TCR sequencing were cryopreserved in liquid nitrogen and were subsequently thawed in a 37 degrees C water bath. A purity of at least 90% was achieved for sorted or isolated CD4+, CD8+ and CD8+ TEMRA cells. V has 6 bases trimmed and J has 8 bases trimmed; junction bases matching no gene number 12. From the cysteine through the phenylalanine, the CDR3 covers 14 amino acids. The read is trimmed to its CDR3 DNA, 42 bases read in frame from base 1. For CDR1 and CDR2, the germline V gene lists SGHRS and YFSETQ.

The chain couples TRBV5-1 to TRBJ1-2; 8 junctional bases match TRBD1. This TCR was sampled from a human donor with Susac syndrome. Sequenced: CD4+ T cells from PBMCs. The CDR3 is CASTLWTGREGYTF. The nucleotides are TGCGCCAGCACCCTTTGGACAGGGAGGGAAGGCTACACCTTC.